This TCR beta chain was retrieved from a study of beta chain features in type 1 diabetes. The overall study: About 98,000,000 sorted cells were examined across all samples.

This CDR3 region has 12 residues. V was pared by 5 bases and J by 1 base, with 6 bases between. Germline V gene lookup returns CDR1 GTSNPN and CDR2 SVGIG (reference sequence). Of note for this clone: Its antigen is undetermined.

As every portion of the isolated RNA was reverse transcribed, the sequencing read expressed TCRB transcripts. The repertoire was sequenced with immunoSEQ multiplex PCR; TCRdb's copy has only in-frame clones and lacks some. The sample has roughly 610,000 clones, around 15% seen once. Central memory, naive, regulatory and stem cell-like memory CD4+ cells were sorted by CD45RO/CCR7/CD25/CD127/CD95/CD27. Notes on the study in general: cDNA sequencing could over-represent cells with high TCR expression.

The TCR sequence derives from a man aged 18 to 29 in good health. Sequencing input: naive CD4+ T cells from blood. The V gene is TRBV30, the J gene TRBJ1-5; no firm D call. CDR3: CAWSSSNQPQHF. The CDR3 region has the DNA TGTGCCTGGTCAAGCAGCAATCAGCCCCAGCATTTT.